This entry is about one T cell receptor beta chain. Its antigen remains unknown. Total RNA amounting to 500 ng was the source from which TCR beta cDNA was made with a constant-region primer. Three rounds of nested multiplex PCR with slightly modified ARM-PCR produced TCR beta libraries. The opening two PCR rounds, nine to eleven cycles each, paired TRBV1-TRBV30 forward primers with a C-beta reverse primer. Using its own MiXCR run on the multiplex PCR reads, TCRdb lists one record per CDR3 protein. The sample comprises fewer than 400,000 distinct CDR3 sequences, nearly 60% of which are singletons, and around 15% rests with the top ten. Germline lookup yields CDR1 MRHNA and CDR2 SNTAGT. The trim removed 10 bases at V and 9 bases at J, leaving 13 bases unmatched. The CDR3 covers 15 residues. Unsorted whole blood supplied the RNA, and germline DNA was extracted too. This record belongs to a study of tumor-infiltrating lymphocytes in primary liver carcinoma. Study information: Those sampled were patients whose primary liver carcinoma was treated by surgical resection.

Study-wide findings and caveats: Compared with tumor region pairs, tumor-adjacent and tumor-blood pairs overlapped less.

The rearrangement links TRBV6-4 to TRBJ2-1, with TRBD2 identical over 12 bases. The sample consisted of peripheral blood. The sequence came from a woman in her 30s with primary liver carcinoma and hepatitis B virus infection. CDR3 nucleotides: TGTGCCACCAGACAACTAGCGGGAGGTAACAGTGAGCAGTTCTTC. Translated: CATRQLAGGNSEQFF.